These 13 T cell receptor beta chains were sequenced from one sample in a study of neurological immune-mediated disorders. TCRdb itself ran the 5' RACE reads through MiXCR, one entry per CDR3 protein. In the table there are tens of thousands of distinct CDR3 sequences, almost 3.5% of which are singletons. Sample: PBMCs. All receptors come from a man aged 35 to 55 with multiple sclerosis.

This clonotype showed up many times. The genes are TRBV5-1 and TRBJ1-1; D possibly corresponds to TRBD1 (5 bases). The V end lost 0 bases, the J end lost 5 bases, and 11 bases lay between the germline ends. This CDR3 is 14 amino acids long. The germline CDR1 and CDR2 sequences are SGHRS and YFSETQ. The CDR3 sequence: CASSLGEGPTEAFF. In DNA, the CDR3 is TGCGCCAGCAGCTTGGGGGAGGGGCCAACTGAAGCTTTCTTT.

This clonotype was counted many times. The V gene is TRBV6-5, the J gene TRBJ1-2, with TRBD1 as a possible D gene (5 bases). The germline CDR1 and CDR2 sequences are MNHEY and SVGAGI. This CDR3 contains 14 residues. V dropped 4 bases and J dropped 2 bases, with 11 bases sitting between them. The CDR3: CASSSPYRNYGYTF. DNA for the CDR3: TGTGCCAGCAGTTCCCCCTACAGGAACTATGGCTACACCTTC.

This clonotype was recorded many times. This chain joins TRBV5-6 and TRBJ1-5, with D possibly TRBD1 on 5 matching bases. The V gene's germline CDR1 is SGHDT and CDR2 YYEEEE. The CDR3 sequence is 12 residues long. V dropped 2 bases and J dropped 11 bases, with 11 bases sitting between them. CDR3 amino acids: CASSFRDSAQHF. The CDR3 DNA is TGTGCCAGCAGCTTCAGGGACTCAGCCCAGCATTTT. Using reference TRBV5-6 and TRBJ1-5 for the parts outside the CDR3, the full variable domain is DAGVTQSPTHLIKTRGQQVTLRCSPKSGHDTVSWYQQALGQGPQFIFQYYEEEERQRGNFPDRFSGHQFPNYSSELNVNALLLGDSALYLCASSFRDSAQHFGDGTRLSIL.

Ten or more counts support this clonotype. The CDR3 region has the DNA TGCGCCAGCAGCGTCTTAGCGGGGGGGCTAAACAATGAGCAGTTCTTC. Translated, it gives CASSVLAGGLNNEQFF. The gene calls are TRBV5-1 and TRBJ2-1, with 11 bases that match TRBD2. The CDR3 has 16 amino acids. With 4 bases clipped from V and 5 bases from J, the junction kept 8 bases outside the gene matches. Germline assignment: CDR1 SGHRS and CDR2 YFSETQ.

This clonotype was picked up many times. The V gene is TRBV7-6, the J gene TRBJ2-5; D not resolved. CDR3 length equals 14 residues. Germline loops: CDR1 SGHVS, CDR2 FNYEAQ. Trimming cost V 1 base and J 1 base, with 7 bases left between them. CDR3 sequence (DNA): TGTGCCAGCAGCTTAGGGGAAGCCCAAGAGACCCAGTACTTC. This encodes CASSLGEAQETQYF.

This clonotype came up many times. The rearrangement links TRBV5-1 to TRBJ2-7, with D perhaps being TRBD1 or TRBD2 (6 bases each). The CDR3 totals 14 residues. Germline V gene data show CDR1 as SGHRS and CDR2 as YFSETQ. Between the trimmed V and J ends, which lost 7 bases and 0 bases, there was a span of 14 bases. The chain's CDR3 is CASGIGGNSYEQYF. The CDR3 nucleotides read TGCGCCAGCGGCATAGGGGGGAACTCCTACGAGCAGTACTTC.

This clonotype was found many times. The chain couples TRBV20-1 to TRBJ2-2; D remains unclear. Trimming left V 1 base short and J 3 bases short, with 6 bases between. Germline V gene sequence: CDR1 DFQATT, CDR2 SNEGSKA (reference sequence). This CDR3 is built from 13 residues. This chain's CDR3 is CSARGYDTGELFF. CDR3 nucleotides: TGCAGTGCTAGAGGTTACGACACCGGGGAGCTGTTTTTT.

This clonotype was recorded many times. This chain uses TRBV3-1 with TRBJ2-5; D not certain. Trimming took 0 bases from V and 2 from J, leaving 1 base between them. CDR3 length: 12 residues. Germline assignment: CDR1 LGHDT and CDR2 YNNKEL (reference sequence). The CDR3 is CASSQDQETQYF. The CDR3 nucleotides read TGTGCCAGCAGCCAAGATCAAGAGACCCAGTACTTC.

This clonotype was observed at least ten times. The chain uses TRBV7-9 and TRBJ2-7, with D hard to call. With 4 bases removed from V and 7 bases from J, the gap between germline ends came to 11 bases. Per the germline V gene, CDR1 is SEHNR and CDR2 is FQNEAQ (reference sequence). This CDR3 region has 12 residues. CDR3 in amino acids: CASSSTSWEQYF. The DNA of the CDR3 is TGTGCCAGCAGCTCGACCTCCTGGGAGCAGTACTTC.

This clonotype has ten or more counts. CDR3 residues: CASSFSRTGVPSARNEQFF. Here the CDR3 DNA reads TGTGCCAGCAGTTTCTCGAGGACAGGGGTTCCCTCAGCGCGCAATGAGCAGTTCTTC. The V gene is TRBV27, the J gene TRBJ2-1; the match to TRBD1 covers 9 bases. The CDR3 sequence is 19 residues long. CDR1 MNHEY and CDR2 SMNVEV come from the germline V gene (reference sequence). Trimming took 3 bases from V and 6 from J; bases not matched to a gene: 18.

Ten or more counts support this clonotype. This chain joins TRBV4-1 and TRBJ1-6; 8 bases fit TRBD1. With V trimmed by 0 bases and J by 10 bases, 8 bases remained unmatched. The CDR3 loop spans 16 amino acids. Germline assignment: CDR1 MGHRA and CDR2 YSYEKL. CDR3 DNA: TGCGCCAGCAGCCAAGATAGGGGACAGGCCGGCTCACCCCTCCACTTT. It specifies CASSQDRGQAGSPLHF.

This clonotype was picked up many times. This chain joins TRBV5-1 and TRBJ2-1; D is perhaps TRBD2 (5 bases). The V end lost 0 bases, the J end lost 9 bases, and 7 bases lay between the germline ends. This CDR3 spans 12 amino acids. CDR1 and CDR2 from the germline V gene are SGHRS and YFSETQ. The CDR3 DNA reads TGCGCCAGCAGCTTGGTGGGGAGTGAGCAGTTCTTC. This encodes CASSLVGSEQFF.

The chain is built from TRBV20-1 and TRBJ2-7; 9 bases are shared with TRBD2. CDR1 is DFQATT and CDR2 is SNEGSKA in the germline V gene (reference sequence). CDR3 length equals 14 residues. The trim removed 4 bases at V and 6 bases at J, leaving 10 bases unmatched. The CDR3 protein is CSANIAGGLGEQYF. CDR3 nucleotide sequence: TGCAGTGCTAATATTGCGGGGGGGCTTGGCGAGCAGTACTTC.